These 10 T cell receptor beta chains were sequenced from one sample in a study of type 1 regulatory T cells. TCRdb fed the reads into MiXCR, producing one record per CDR3 protein. Altogether 55,000 to 65,000 distinct CDR3 sequences are present, 55% to 65% being singletons, with the ten largest covering approximately 2%. Antigens for these TCRs are unknown. The specimen was cultured non-Tr1 T cells, either the whole culture or a sorted T cell fraction (not recorded which). The receptors derive from a human donor in good health.

The genes are TRBV7-9 and TRBJ2-5; D is unresolved. The germline gives CDR1 SEHNR, CDR2 FQNEAQ (reference sequence). The V end lost 4 bases, the J end lost 5 bases, and 14 bases lay between the germline ends. This CDR3 has 14 residues. CDR3 sequence: CASSSIDGGETQYF. CDR3 in DNA: TGTGCCAGCAGCTCAATCGACGGTGGTGAGACCCAGTACTTC.

This clonotype was detected a few times. The V and J genes are TRBV20-1 and TRBJ2-7; 13 positions agree with TRBD2. Germline V CDR1 and CDR2: DFQATT, SNEGSKA (reference sequence). After removal of 3 bases from V and 4 bases from J, the junction contained 9 bases not matched to a gene. The CDR3 is made up of 16 amino acids. The CDR3 nucleotides read TGCAGTGCTAGGGGGACTAGCGGGAAGAACGCTTACGAGCAGTACTTC. Amino acid sequence: CSARGTSGKNAYEQYF.

The chain uses TRBV11-2 and TRBJ2-1, with 7 bases that match TRBD2. V dropped 5 bases and J dropped 7; count of bases not matched to a gene: 11. Germline V gives CDR1 SGHAT, CDR2 FQNNGV. This CDR3 contains 15 residues. CDR3 loop: CASSAGGGPSNEQFF. The DNA for the CDR3 is TGTGCCAGCAGCGCTGGGGGAGGGCCCTCGAATGAGCAGTTCTTC. Looking up the rest from reference TRBV11-2 and TRBJ2-1 gives the full variable domain: EAGVAQSPRYKIIEKRQSVAFWCNPISGHATLYWYQQILGQGPKLLIQFQNNGVVDDSQLPKDRFSAERLKGVDSTLKIQPAKLEDSAVYLCASSAGGGPSNEQFFGPGTRLTVL.

This chain uses TRBV28 with TRBJ2-7; 11 nucleotides align to TRBD2. Trimming took 9 bases from V and 6 from J; bases not matched to a gene: 10. CDR1 and CDR2 from the germline V gene are MDHEN and SYDVKM. This CDR3 comprises 14 residues. The CDR3: CASGIAGGPGEQYF. The CDR3 coding sequence is TGTGCCAGTGGGATAGCGGGAGGGCCGGGCGAGCAGTACTTC.

The gene calls are TRBV15 and TRBJ2-7; D might be TRBD1 (6 bases). Germline-derived CDR1 and CDR2 are LNHNV and YYDKDF (reference sequence). The CDR3 covers 14 residues. V was shortened by 0 bases and J by 5 bases, with 11 bases between the two germline ends. The CDR3 protein is CATSRDRQGHEQYF. The CDR3 DNA follows: TGTGCCACCAGCAGAGATCGTCAGGGGCACGAGCAGTACTTC.

The rearrangement links TRBV3-1 to TRBJ2-5; a weak D match, TRBD1 (5 bases). In germline, CDR1 is LGHDT, CDR2 YNNKEL (reference sequence). The V and J ends lost 3 bases and 1 base respectively, with 9 bases between them. The CDR3 length is 14 residues. CDR3 DNA: TGTGCCAGCAGCCAGGGGCAGTCCCAAGAGACCCAGTACTTC. As protein: CASSQGQSQETQYF.

The rearrangement uses TRBV7-9 and TRBJ1-1; no clear D. Trimming took 5 bases from V and 7 from J, leaving 8 bases between them. This CDR3 has 11 residues. Looked up from germline, CDR1 is SEHNR and CDR2 is FQNEAQ (reference sequence). The CDR3 DNA reads as TGTGCCAGCAGCCGCGAAATTGAAGCTTTCTTT. Encoded protein: CASSREIEAFF.

This clonotype has only one observation. The CDR3 sequence is CASSFRLAENNEQFF. The CDR3 bases are TGTGCCAGCAGTTTCCGCCTAGCGGAAAACAATGAGCAGTTCTTC. V is TRBV12-3 or TRBV12-4 and J is TRBJ2-1, with 7 bases identical to TRBD2. The V segment lost 3 bases and the J segment 5 bases; nucleotides outside the gene matches: 7. This CDR3 has 15 amino acids.

This clonotype appeared a few times. The chain employs TRBV20-1 and TRBJ1-2; 7 positions match TRBD1. After removal of 3 bases from V and 4 bases from J, the junction contained 14 bases not matched to a gene. This CDR3 contains 16 residues. Germline CDR1 reads DFQATT; CDR2 reads SNEGSKA (reference sequence). The CDR3 nucleotides are TGCAGTGCTAGGACAGGGAGGACGTTGAGGGCCTATGGCTACACCTTC. As protein: CSARTGRTLRAYGYTF.

The V gene is TRBV5-8, the J gene TRBJ1-2, with TRBD1 matching 7 bases. CDR1 is SGHTS, CDR2 YDEGEE, per germline. The CDR3 loop spans 14 amino acids. V shed 6 bases and J 5 bases; nucleotides not matched to a gene: 10. The CDR3 coding sequence is TGTGCCAGCACCATAGAGGAGGGGGCATATGGCTACACCTTC. Translated: CASTIEEGAYGYTF.